This T cell receptor (beta chain) was found in a study of blood T cell repertoires in COVID-19. Study-wide context: Sites in the United States, Italy and Spain provided acute and convalescent COVID-19 samples. T cells, B-cell-depleted T cells, or PBMCs provided the cDNA or gDNA that served as material.

Trimming took off 4 bases at V and 1 base at J, with 17 bases between the two ends. CDR3 length: 16 residues. The germline CDR1 and CDR2 sequences are SEHNR and FQNEAQ (reference sequence). Per the original methods: Amplification from reference gene primers served as the basis for estimated nucleated cell counts. Using immunoSEQ multiplex PCR, the repertoire was profiled, and TCRdb retains in-frame clones only, with some absent. For V, J and clone size, that table is used; D and trimming come from the DNA. The sample shows approximately 190,000 clones, around 80% of them seen only once. The V and J genes are TRBV7-9 and TRBJ2-7; no firm D call. The sequenced sample was peripheral blood. The receptor's source is a man aged 30 to 39 with active or convalescent COVID-19. Here the CDR3 DNA reads TGTGCCAGCAGCTCCCTCCTCTATGCGAGGTCCTACGAGCAGTACTTC. Protein: CASSSLLYARSYEQYF.